The 27 T cell receptor beta chains reported below all come from one sample, sequenced in a study of cytomegalovirus exposure and HLA in healthy donors (dated by TCRdb to 2016 to 2017). The library was built by means of the immunoSEQ multiplex PCR assay. Here the immuneACCESS table is served through TCRdb, limited to in-frame sequences with V and J called. Missing clones are a known gap in these copies; in checked studies unresolved V genes cover under half, and the rest lacks a known reason. In this sample the table shows about 360,000 clones, 80% to 90% of which occur a single time. The biggest ten clones account for under 0.9% of the sample. Material for sequencing was PBMCs. These receptors were taken from a woman between 18 and 29 years old in good health and CMV-seronegative.

The rearrangement uses TRBV9 and TRBJ1-5; the D is unclear. Trimming removed 0 bases at V and 4 bases at J, with 8 bases between. In germline, CDR1 is SGDLS, CDR2 YYNGEE. The CDR3 is 14 amino acids. CDR3 loop: CASSVGENNQPQHF. The DNA of the CDR3 is TGTGCCAGCAGCGTAGGGGAGAATAATCAGCCCCAGCATTTT.

J is TRBJ1-4 and V is TRBV6-1; TRBD1 aligns across 8 bases. Losses at the gene ends were 2 bases for V and 0 bases for J; bases not matched to a gene: 2. The CDR3 contains 16 residues. CDR1 MNHNS and CDR2 SASEGT come from the germline V gene. The CDR3 DNA is TGTGCCAGCAGTGAAAGGGACAGGTCAACTAATGAAAAACTGTTTTTT. Protein: CASSERDRSTNEKLFF.

The chain joins TRBV2 to TRBJ1-1; D uncertain. The CDR3 length is 14 residues. Germline values: CDR1 SNHLY, CDR2 FYNNEI. V was trimmed by 6 bases and J by 9 bases, leaving 20 bases between them. The CDR3: CASSLTENQVQAFF. CDR3 coding DNA: TGTGCCAGCAGCTTGACGGAAAATCAGGTACAAGCTTTCTTT.

The gene calls are TRBV4-1 and TRBJ2-2, with a possible D match to TRBD2 (6 bases). Germline V gene lookup returns CDR1 MGHRA and CDR2 YSYEKL. V lost 1 base and J lost 1, with 13 bases in between. The CDR3 is made up of 17 amino acids. The CDR3 is CASSQAPQAGNTGELFF. The CDR3 bases are TGCGCCAGCAGCCAAGCTCCTCAAGCGGGGAACACCGGGGAGCTGTTTTTT.

V and J are TRBV5-1 and TRBJ1-4; D perhaps matches TRBD1 (5 bases). Trimming cost V 0 bases and J 6 bases, with 12 bases left between them. In germline, CDR1 is SGHRS, CDR2 YFSETQ. The CDR3 extends over 15 amino acids. The CDR3 loop is CASSLGWGRDEKLFF. CDR3 nucleotide sequence: TGCGCCAGCAGCTTGGGCTGGGGGAGGGATGAAAAACTGTTTTTT.

The genes are TRBV28 and TRBJ2-7; a weak D match, TRBD1 (6 bases). V was cut by 5 bases and J by 3 bases, with 14 bases left in between. The CDR3 runs to 14 residues. Looked up from germline, CDR1 is MDHEN and CDR2 is SYDVKM. For the CDR3, the DNA is TGTGCCAGCAGTACTATCAAGGGGGTCTACGAGCAGTACTTC. Protein: CASSTIKGVYEQYF.

This chain connects TRBV9 to TRBJ2-7; 7 bases map to TRBD1. The CDR3 spans 14 residues. J lost 3 bases, V lost 4 bases, and 7 bases had no gene match. Per germline, CDR1 SGDLS and CDR2 YYNGEE. This chain's CDR3 is CASSPPTGNYEQYF. The DNA of the CDR3 is TGTGCCAGCAGCCCCCCGACAGGGAACTACGAGCAGTACTTC. Supplemented by reference TRBV9 and TRBJ2-7, the full variable domain reads DSGVTQTPKHLITATGQRVTLRCSPRSGDLSVYWYQQSLDQGLQFLIQYYNGEERAKGNILERFSAQQFPDLHSELNLSSLELGDSALYFCASSPPTGNYEQYFGPGTRLTVT.

The chain combines TRBV2 with TRBJ2-7; tentative D call: TRBD1 (6 bases). The CDR3 is 17 amino acids. Trimming cost V 4 bases and J 5 bases, with 24 bases left between them. Germline CDR1 reads SNHLY; CDR2 reads FYNNEI. The CDR3 loop reads CASSVQDRSAFIHEQYF. The CDR3 nucleotides read TGTGCCAGCAGTGTTCAAGACAGGTCGGCCTTTATCCACGAGCAGTACTTC.

V is TRBV28 and J is TRBJ1-2, with D possibly being TRBD1 (6 bases). CDR3 length: 16 residues. The germline gives CDR1 MDHEN, CDR2 SYDVKM. The V and J ends lost 3 bases and 6 bases respectively, with 20 bases between them. CDR3 residues: CASSFRQAIYKDGYTF. CDR3 in DNA: TGTGCCAGCAGTTTCCGACAGGCTATTTACAAGGATGGCTACACCTTC.

This rearrangement joins TRBV18 to TRBJ2-4; possible D gene TRBD1, 5 bases. The CDR3 is 13 residues long. Germline V lookup: CDR1 KGHSH, CDR2 LQKENI. Trimming pared 0 bases from V and 8 bases from J, leaving 8 bases between. CDR3 region: CASSPPQGDIQYF. For the CDR3, the DNA is TGTGCCAGCTCACCACCCCAGGGTGACATTCAGTACTTC.

The CDR3 spells CASSWTSGTETQYF. DNA for the CDR3: TGTGCCAGCAGCTGGACTAGCGGGACTGAGACCCAGTACTTC. V is TRBV7-2 and J is TRBJ2-5, with TRBD2 identical over 12 bases. Germline CDR1 and CDR2: SGHTA and FQGNSA. This CDR3 is built from 14 residues. Losses at the gene ends were 4 bases for V and 5 bases for J; bases not matched to a gene: 2.

The V and J genes are TRBV7-9 and TRBJ2-3, with 10 bases aligning to TRBD2. Germline V CDR1 and CDR2: SEHNR, FQNEAQ (reference sequence). V shed 6 bases and J 1 base; nucleotides not matched to a gene: 7. The CDR3 spans 16 residues. As DNA, the CDR3 is TGTGCCAGCAGGGCAGTGCTAGCGGGGGGCACAGATACGCAGTATTTT. Amino acid sequence: CASRAVLAGGTDTQYF.

The rearrangement links TRBV30 to TRBJ2-3, with a possible D match to TRBD1 (6 bases). Trimming removed 0 bases from V and 2 bases from J, with 9 bases in between. Germline V gene data show CDR1 as GTSNPN and CDR2 as SVGIG (reference sequence). The CDR3 is made up of 14 amino acids. Here the CDR3 reads CAWSVGGNTDTQYF. DNA for the CDR3: TGTGCCTGGAGTGTAGGGGGAAACACAGATACGCAGTATTTT.

This clone was seen a few times. This sequence joins TRBV30 and TRBJ1-2, with D perhaps matching TRBD1 (6 bases). Germline V gene data show CDR1 as GTSNPN and CDR2 as SVGIG (reference sequence). There are 12 residues in the CDR3. Between the trimmed V and J ends, which lost 5 bases and 4 bases, there was a span of 11 bases. Written as DNA, the CDR3 is TGTGCCTGGGGTACAGGGATCTATGGCTACACCTTC. Protein sequence: CAWGTGIYGYTF.

The chain joins TRBV4-1 to TRBJ2-3; 10 nucleotides line up with TRBD2. V dropped 3 bases and J dropped 2; count of bases not matched to a gene: 5. CDR3 size: 16 residues. Germline-derived CDR1 and CDR2 are MGHRA and YSYEKL. CDR3 sequence: CASSHVAGGPTDTQYF. CDR3 nucleotide sequence: TGCGCCAGCAGCCATGTAGCGGGAGGCCCCACAGATACGCAGTATTTT.

V gene TRBV28 combines with J gene TRBJ2-5, with TRBD2 identical over 7 bases. This CDR3 comprises 15 residues. CDR1 and CDR2 from the germline V gene are MDHEN and SYDVKM. V gave up 5 bases and J gave up 4 bases; unmatched junction bases: 10. In DNA form, the CDR3 reads TGTGCCAGCAGTCCAGGGACGTCGGGAGGAGAGACCCAGTACTTC. Amino acid sequence: CASSPGTSGGETQYF. The variable domain in full, with the rest retrieved from reference TRBV28 and TRBJ2-5, is DVKVTQSSRYLVKRTGEKVFLECVQDMDHENMFWYRQDPGLGLRLIYFSYDVKMKEKGDIPEGYSVSREKKERFSLILESASTNQTSMYLCASSPGTSGGETQYFGPGTRLLVL.

This clone has a handful of counts. The CDR3: CASSPTPGVIAKNIQYF. In DNA, the CDR3 is TGTGCCAGCAGTCCCACTCCAGGGGTTATAGCCAAAAACATTCAGTACTTC. The chain links TRBV27 to TRBJ2-4; D possibly corresponds to TRBD1 (6 bases). The CDR3 consists of 17 residues. Germline CDR1 is MNHEY and CDR2 is SMNVEV (reference sequence). V was shortened by 5 bases and J by 0 bases, with 17 bases between the two germline ends.

The chain combines TRBV4-2 with TRBJ2-7; 8 bases are a match to TRBD2. This CDR3 region has 17 residues. CDR1 and CDR2 from the germline V gene are LGHNA and YNFKEQ. V lost 4 bases, J lost 4 bases, and 15 bases stayed unmatched. CDR3 loop: CASSLPRGSGSMYEQYF. The CDR3 region has the DNA TGTGCCAGCAGCCTTCCCAGAGGAAGCGGGAGTATGTACGAGCAGTACTTC.

This clone has a handful of counts. The chain employs TRBV5-6 and TRBJ1-1; D ambiguous. Trimming took 0 bases from V and 8 from J, leaving 14 bases between them. Germline V gives CDR1 SGHDT, CDR2 YYEEEE. This CDR3 spans 14 amino acids. CDR3 in amino acids: CASSLARMEGEAFF. As DNA, the CDR3 is TGTGCCAGCAGCTTGGCCAGGATGGAGGGAGAAGCTTTCTTT.

This sequence joins TRBV6-1 and TRBJ2-2, with D maybe TRBD2 (5 bases). The V end lost 3 bases, the J end lost 4 bases, and 15 bases lay between the germline ends. The CDR3 loop spans 16 amino acids. Germline loops: CDR1 MNHNS, CDR2 SASEGT. The CDR3, as DNA: TGTGCCAGCAGTGAGGTTGGTGGGAGTCCCACCGGGGAGCTGTTTTTT. Residues: CASSEVGGSPTGELFF.

The chain links TRBV11-2 to TRBJ1-1; D not resolved. V was pared by 7 bases and J by 2 bases, with 8 bases between. The CDR3 length is 12 residues. The V gene's germline CDR1 is SGHAT and CDR2 FQNNGV. The CDR3, as DNA: TGTGCCAGCACCCGACAAAACACTGAAGCTTTCTTT. Translating it yields CASTRQNTEAFF.

The chain links TRBV9 to TRBJ1-2, with D possibly being TRBD1 (6 bases). Trimming took 2 bases from V and 3 from J, leaving 8 bases between them. The CDR3 runs to 13 residues. Germline V gene data show CDR1 as SGDLS and CDR2 as YYNGEE. Written as DNA, the CDR3 is TGTGCCAGCAGCGTCAAGGGGGACTATGGCTACACCTTC. This gives the protein CASSVKGDYGYTF.

This clone showed up just a few times. The J gene is TRBJ1-1, the V gene TRBV30; 8 bases agree with TRBD1. The germline V gene encodes CDR1 GTSNPN and CDR2 SVGIG (reference sequence). V trimming: 1 base; J trimming: 8 bases; junction bases outside the gene matches: 9. This CDR3 is 14 amino acids long. CDR3 sequence: CAWSADHRGTEAFF. DNA for the CDR3: TGTGCCTGGAGTGCTGACCACAGGGGGACGGAAGCTTTCTTT. Filled out from reference TRBV30 and TRBJ1-1, the complete variable domain reads SQTIHQWPATLVQPVGSPLSLECTVEGTSNPNLYWYRQAAGRGLQLLFYSVGIGQISSEVPQNLSASRPQDRQFILSSKKLLLSDSGFYLCAWSADHRGTEAFFGQGTRLTVV.

The chain links TRBV5-4 to TRBJ2-5, with 9 bases lining up with TRBD2. The V and J ends lost 4 bases and 5 bases, in that order; junction bases with no gene match: 9. The CDR3 has 15 residues. The germline V gene has CDR1 SGHNT and CDR2 YYREEE (reference sequence). CDR3 sequence: CASSARGGSRETQYF. As DNA, the CDR3 is TGTGCCAGCAGCGCGCGGGGGGGAAGTAGGGAGACCCAGTACTTC.

The rearrangement links TRBV27 to TRBJ1-5; 8 positions match TRBD1. The CDR3 covers 15 residues. CDR1 and CDR2 (germline): MNHEY, SMNVEV (reference sequence). V shed 5 bases and J 4 bases; nucleotides not matched to a gene: 7. This CDR3 reads CASSPDRGGNQPQHF. In nucleotides, the CDR3 is TGTGCCAGCAGTCCCGACAGGGGAGGTAATCAGCCCCAGCATTTT.

As for this clone: The sample carries other DNA sequences with the same CDR3. The chain recombines TRBV18 with TRBJ2-5, with a weak D call TRBD1 (5 bases). This CDR3 contains 13 residues. Germline CDR1 is KGHSH and CDR2 is LQKENI. The V end lost 2 bases, the J end lost 4 bases, and 8 bases lay between the germline ends. The CDR3 protein is CASSPGAGETQYF. The CDR3 nucleotides are TGTGCCAGCTCACCAGGGGCTGGAGAGACCCAGTACTTC.

The V and J genes are TRBV2 and TRBJ1-5; 8 bases agree with TRBD1. The germline gives CDR1 SNHLY, CDR2 FYNNEI. The CDR3 totals 15 residues. Trimming took 6 bases from V and 8 from J; bases not matched to a gene: 12. The CDR3 loop is CASSDPDRAGKPQHF. In nucleotides, the CDR3 is TGTGCCAGCAGCGATCCGGACAGGGCCGGGAAGCCCCAGCATTTT.